This T cell receptor (beta chain) was captured by sequencing in a study of circulating and synovial CD4+ cells in juvenile arthritis. The repertoire was sequenced with immunoSEQ multiplex PCR; TCRdb's copy has only in-frame clones and lacks some. The data show approximately 36,000 clones, about 94% seen once. This CDR3 region has 18 residues. Trimming cost V 4 bases and J 2 bases; bases outside gene matches: 12. Germline V gene lookup returns CDR1 SEHNR and CDR2 FQNEAQ (reference sequence). The specimen sequenced was CD4+ T cells from blood. The V gene is TRBV7-9, the J gene TRBJ1-5; 9 nucleotides align to TRBD1. The TCR originated in a human donor with juvenile idiopathic arthritis. This chain's CDR3 is CASSSTGGPSSRNQPQHF. The CDR3 DNA reads as TGTGCCAGCAGCTCCACAGGGGGCCCGTCCTCCCGCAATCAGCCCCAGCATTTT.